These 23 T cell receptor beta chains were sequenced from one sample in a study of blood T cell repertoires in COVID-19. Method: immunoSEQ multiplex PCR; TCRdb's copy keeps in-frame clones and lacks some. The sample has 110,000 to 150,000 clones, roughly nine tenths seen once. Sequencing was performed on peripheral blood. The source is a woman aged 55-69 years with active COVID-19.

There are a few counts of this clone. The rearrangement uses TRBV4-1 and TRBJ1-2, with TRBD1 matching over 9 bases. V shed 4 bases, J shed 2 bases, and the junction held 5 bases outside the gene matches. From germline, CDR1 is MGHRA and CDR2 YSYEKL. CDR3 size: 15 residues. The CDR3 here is CASSPTGTGNYGYTF. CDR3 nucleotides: TGCGCCAGCAGCCCAACCGGGACAGGGAACTATGGCTACACCTTC.

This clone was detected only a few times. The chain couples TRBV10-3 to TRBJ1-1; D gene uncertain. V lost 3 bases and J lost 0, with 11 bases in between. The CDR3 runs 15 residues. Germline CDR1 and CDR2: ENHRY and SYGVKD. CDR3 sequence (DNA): TGTGCCATCAGTGAATCACAAGATTTGAACACTGAAGCTTTCTTT. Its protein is CAISESQDLNTEAFF.

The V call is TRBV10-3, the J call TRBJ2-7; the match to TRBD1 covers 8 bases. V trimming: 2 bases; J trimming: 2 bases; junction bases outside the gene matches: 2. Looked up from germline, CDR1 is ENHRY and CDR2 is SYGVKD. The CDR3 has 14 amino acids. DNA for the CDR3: TGTGCCATCAGTGAGGGACAGGGTCCCTACGAGCAGTACTTC. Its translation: CAISEGQGPYEQYF.

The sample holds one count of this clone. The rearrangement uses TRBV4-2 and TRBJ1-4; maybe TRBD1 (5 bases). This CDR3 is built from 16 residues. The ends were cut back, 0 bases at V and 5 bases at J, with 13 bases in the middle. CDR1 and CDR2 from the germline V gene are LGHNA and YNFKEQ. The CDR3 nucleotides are TGTGCCAGCAGCCAAGAGGCGACAGAACAAAATGAAAAACTGTTTTTT. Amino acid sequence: CASSQEATEQNEKLFF.

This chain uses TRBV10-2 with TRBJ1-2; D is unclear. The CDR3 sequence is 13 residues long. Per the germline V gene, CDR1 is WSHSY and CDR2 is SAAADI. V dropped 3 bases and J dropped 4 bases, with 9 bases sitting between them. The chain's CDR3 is CASSDGVFYGYTF. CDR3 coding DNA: TGCGCCAGCAGTGACGGAGTTTTCTATGGCTACACCTTC.

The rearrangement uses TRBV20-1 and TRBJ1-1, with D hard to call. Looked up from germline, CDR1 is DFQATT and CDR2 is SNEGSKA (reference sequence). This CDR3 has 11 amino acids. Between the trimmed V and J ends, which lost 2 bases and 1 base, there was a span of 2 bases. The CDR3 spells CSARQNTEAFF. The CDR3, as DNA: TGCAGTGCTAGACAGAACACTGAAGCTTTCTTT.

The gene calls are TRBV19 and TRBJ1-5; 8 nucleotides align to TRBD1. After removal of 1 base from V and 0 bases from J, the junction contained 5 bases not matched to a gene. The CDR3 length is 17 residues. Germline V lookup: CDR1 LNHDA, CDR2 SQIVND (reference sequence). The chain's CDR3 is CASSIAPTGGSNQPQHF. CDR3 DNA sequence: TGTGCCAGTAGTATAGCGCCCACAGGGGGTAGCAATCAGCCCCAGCATTTT.

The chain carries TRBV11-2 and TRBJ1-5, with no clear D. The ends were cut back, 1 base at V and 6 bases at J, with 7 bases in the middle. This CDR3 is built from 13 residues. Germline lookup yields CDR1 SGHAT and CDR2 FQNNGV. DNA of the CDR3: TGTGCCAGCAGCTTAGGGGGAGGTCAGCCCCAGCATTTT. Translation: CASSLGGGQPQHF.

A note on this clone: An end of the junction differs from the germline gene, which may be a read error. CDR3 loop: CASSLDWGVAF. CDR3 DNA: TGTGCCAGCAGCTTGGATTGGGGGGTCGCCTTC. This chain joins TRBV5-6 and TRBJ1-2, with D perhaps TRBD1 (5 bases). There are 11 residues in the CDR3. In germline, CDR1 is SGHDT, CDR2 YYEEEE.

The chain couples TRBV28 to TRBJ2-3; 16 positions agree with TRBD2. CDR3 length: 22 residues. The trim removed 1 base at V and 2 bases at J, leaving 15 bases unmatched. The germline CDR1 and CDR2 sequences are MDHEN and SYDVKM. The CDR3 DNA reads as TGTGCCAGCAGTTTATACCCCTGGGGACTAGCGGGAGGGAGGAGGGCCACAGATACGCAGTATTTT. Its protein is CASSLYPWGLAGGRRATDTQYF.

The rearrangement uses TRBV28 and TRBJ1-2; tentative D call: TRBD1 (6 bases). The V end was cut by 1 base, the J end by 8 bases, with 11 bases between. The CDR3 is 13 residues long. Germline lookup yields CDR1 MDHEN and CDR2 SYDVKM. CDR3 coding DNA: TGTGCCAGCAGTTTATCCGGGGGGCGAGGCTACACCTTC. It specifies CASSLSGGRGYTF.

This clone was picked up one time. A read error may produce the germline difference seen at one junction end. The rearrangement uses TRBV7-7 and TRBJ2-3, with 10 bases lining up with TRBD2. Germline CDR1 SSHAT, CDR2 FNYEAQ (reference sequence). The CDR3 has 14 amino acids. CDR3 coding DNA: TGTGCTAGCAGCCTACTAGCGGGGACAGATACGCAGTATTTT. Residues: CASSLLAGTDTQYF.

As DNA, the CDR3 is TGTGCCAGCAGATTGACAGGCCAAAACACTGAAGCTTTCTTT. It codes for CASRLTGQNTEAFF. V and J are TRBV3-1 (or the pseudogene TRBV3-2) and TRBJ1-1, with D tentatively TRBD1 (6 bases). The germline gives CDR1 LGHDT, CDR2 YNNKEL (reference sequence). Trimming took 6 bases from V and 2 from J, leaving 13 bases between them. The CDR3 is 14 residues long.

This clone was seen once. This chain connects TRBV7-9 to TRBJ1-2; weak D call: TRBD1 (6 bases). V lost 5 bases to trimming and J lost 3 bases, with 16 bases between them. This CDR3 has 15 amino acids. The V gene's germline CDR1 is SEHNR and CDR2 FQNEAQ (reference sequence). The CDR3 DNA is TGTGCCAGCAGCCCTCGGGAACAGGGACACTATGGCTACACCTTC. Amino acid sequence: CASSPREQGHYGYTF.

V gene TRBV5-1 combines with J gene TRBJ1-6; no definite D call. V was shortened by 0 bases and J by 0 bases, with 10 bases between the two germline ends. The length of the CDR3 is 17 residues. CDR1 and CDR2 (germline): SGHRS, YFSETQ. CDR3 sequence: CASSLAGVSSYNSPLHF. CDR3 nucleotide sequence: TGCGCCAGCAGCTTGGCCGGGGTGAGCTCCTATAATTCACCCCTCCACTTT.

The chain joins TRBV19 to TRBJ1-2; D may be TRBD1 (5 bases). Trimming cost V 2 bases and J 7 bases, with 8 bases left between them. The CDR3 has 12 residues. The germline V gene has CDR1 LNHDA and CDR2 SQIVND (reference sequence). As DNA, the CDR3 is TGTGCCAGTAGTATATTAGGGGTTGGCTACACCTTC. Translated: CASSILGVGYTF.

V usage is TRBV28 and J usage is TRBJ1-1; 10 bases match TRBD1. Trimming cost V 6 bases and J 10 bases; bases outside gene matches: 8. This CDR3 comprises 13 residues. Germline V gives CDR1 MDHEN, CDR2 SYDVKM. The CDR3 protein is CASSRRQGASAFF. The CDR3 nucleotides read TGTGCCAGCAGCCGACGACAGGGGGCTTCAGCTTTCTTT.

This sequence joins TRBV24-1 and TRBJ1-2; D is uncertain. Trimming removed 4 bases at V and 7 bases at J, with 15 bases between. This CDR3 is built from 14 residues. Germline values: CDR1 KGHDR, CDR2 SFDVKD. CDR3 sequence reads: CATSDPGRRRGYTF. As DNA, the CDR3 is TGTGCCACCAGTGACCCCGGGAGACGGCGTGGCTACACCTTC.

The CDR3 region is CAWSGAPSSGNTIYF. CDR3 DNA sequence: TGTGCCTGGAGTGGGGCACCCAGCTCTGGAAACACCATATATTTT. The rearrangement links TRBV30 to TRBJ1-3; no clear D gene. The V end was cut by 1 base, the J end by 0 bases, with 10 bases between. The CDR3 runs to 15 residues. Germline-derived CDR1 and CDR2 are GTSNPN and SVGIG (reference sequence).

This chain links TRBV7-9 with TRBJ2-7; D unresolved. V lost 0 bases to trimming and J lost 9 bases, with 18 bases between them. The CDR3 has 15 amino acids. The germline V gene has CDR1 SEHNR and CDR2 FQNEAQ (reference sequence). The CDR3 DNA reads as TGTGCCAGCAGCTTAGCGACTTCGAATATTTTCGGGCAGTACTTC. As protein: CASSLATSNIFGQYF.

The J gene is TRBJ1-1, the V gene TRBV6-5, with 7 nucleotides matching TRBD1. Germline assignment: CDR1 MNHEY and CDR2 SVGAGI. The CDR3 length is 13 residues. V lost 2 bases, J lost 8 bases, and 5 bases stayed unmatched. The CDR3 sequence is CASSYTTGPEAFF. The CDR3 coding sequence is TGTGCCAGCAGTTACACGACAGGGCCCGAAGCTTTCTTT.

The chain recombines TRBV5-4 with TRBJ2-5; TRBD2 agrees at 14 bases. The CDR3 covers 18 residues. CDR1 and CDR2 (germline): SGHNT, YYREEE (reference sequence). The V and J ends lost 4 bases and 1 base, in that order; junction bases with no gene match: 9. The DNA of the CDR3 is TGTGCCAGCAGCGAAGGACTAGCGGGAGGAGGCCTCCAAGAGACCCAGTACTTC. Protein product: CASSEGLAGGGLQETQYF.

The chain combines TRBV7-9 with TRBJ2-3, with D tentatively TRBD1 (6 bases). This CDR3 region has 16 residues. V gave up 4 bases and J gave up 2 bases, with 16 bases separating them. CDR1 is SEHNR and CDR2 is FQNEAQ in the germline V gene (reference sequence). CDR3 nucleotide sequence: TGTGCCAGCAGCTCCCCCGACAGGACCGACACAGATACGCAGTATTTT. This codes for CASSSPDRTDTDTQYF.